This T cell receptor (beta chain) was profiled in a study of blood T cell repertoires in COVID-19. Overall study: Sources were T cells, B-cell-depleted T cells, or PBMCs; the material itself was cDNA or gDNA.

Source study methods: Using reference gene primer amplification, nucleated cell counts were estimated. Libraries were prepared by immunoSEQ multiplex PCR; TCRdb keeps only in-frame clonotypes and omits some of them. V and J calls and clone size come straight from that table; D and trimming were deduced from the DNA. The sample holds about 300,000 clones, 80% to 95% seen once. This CDR3 comprises 15 residues. The junction had 11 bases not matched to a gene; V was cut back by 4 bases and J by 5 bases. In germline, CDR1 is SGHRS, CDR2 YFSETQ. Adults between about 18 and 89 years of age took part from 20 to 25 US areas. Donors in Cohort 3 counted as recovered after two negative PCRs, clearance, or symptom resolution.

The chain employs TRBV5-1 and TRBJ2-7; the match to TRBD1 covers 8 bases. The sequenced material came from PBMCs or T cells enriched from blood (not recorded which). The receptor comes from a woman in her twenties or thirties who had recovered from COVID-19. The CDR3 DNA reads as TGCGCCAGCAGCCTATACGGGACGACAGGGGACGAGCAGTACTTC. It specifies CASSLYGTTGDEQYF.